Shown below are 32 T cell receptor beta chains from a single sample sequenced in a study of graft-versus-host responses after intestinal transplantation. The table came from immunoSEQ multiplex PCR; TCRdb's copy has only in-frame clones and leaves some out. The sample lists about 10,000 clones, 80% to 95% seen once, with around 5.3% in the top ten. The sequenced sample was PBMCs, obtained around 74 days after transplant. The receptors stem from a human patient who received an intestinal transplant, so some T cells may come from the graft donor.

The V and J genes are TRBV7-9 and TRBJ2-5, with D unclear. V shed 4 bases and J shed 5 bases, with 5 bases lying between them. Germline CDR1 and CDR2: SEHNR and FQNEAQ (reference sequence). The CDR3 consists of 11 residues. In DNA form, the CDR3 reads TGTGCCAGCAGCTCTCCGGAGACCCAGTACTTC. It translates to CASSSPETQYF.

The V and J genes are TRBV6-1 and TRBJ1-5; no firm D call. This CDR3 has 14 residues. Trimming removed 2 bases at V and 2 bases at J, with 7 bases between. From germline, CDR1 is MNHNS and CDR2 SASEGT. The DNA of the CDR3 is TGTGCCAGCAGTGAACGGGCCGGCAATCAGCCCCAGCATTTT. Encoded protein: CASSERAGNQPQHF.

The genes are TRBV7-8 and TRBJ2-3; 16 bases are a match to TRBD2. The CDR3 has 16 residues. After removal of 2 bases from V and 11 bases from J, the junction contained 7 bases not matched to a gene. Germline V gene data show CDR1 as SGHVS and CDR2 as FQNEAQ. DNA of the CDR3: TGTGCCAGCAGCTTACCGGGACTAGCGGGAGGGCCGAAGCAGTATTTT. It codes for CASSLPGLAGGPKQYF. Using reference TRBV7-8 and TRBJ2-3 for the parts outside the CDR3, the full variable domain is GAGVSQSPRYKVAKRGQDVALRCDPISGHVSLFWYQQALGQGPEFLTYFQNEAQLDKSGLPSDRFFAERPEGSVSTLKIQRTQQEDSAVYLCASSLPGLAGGPKQYFGPGTRLTVL.

The chain is built from TRBV28 and TRBJ2-7; TRBD2 matches 11 bases. The germline gives CDR1 MDHEN, CDR2 SYDVKM. CDR3 length: 12 amino acids. The ends lost 7 bases at V and 5 bases at J; junction bases unmatched: 1. The CDR3 region is CASKLAGDEQYF. DNA for the CDR3: TGTGCCAGCAAACTAGCGGGAGACGAGCAGTACTTC.

J is TRBJ2-1 and V is TRBV19; no clear D gene. The CDR3 length is 15 residues. The V and J ends lost 1 base and 0 bases respectively, with 7 bases between them. From germline, CDR1 is LNHDA and CDR2 SQIVND (reference sequence). The CDR3 spells CASSIALSSYNEQFF. CDR3 nucleotides: TGTGCCAGTAGTATAGCCCTGAGCTCCTACAATGAGCAGTTCTTC.

The V gene is TRBV5-5, the J gene TRBJ2-1; 12 bases line up with TRBD2. Germline lookup yields CDR1 SGHKS and CDR2 YYEKEE (reference sequence). The CDR3 covers 14 residues. V lost 4 bases, J lost 8 bases, and 4 bases stayed unmatched. The CDR3 spells CASSRTSGKDEQFF. The CDR3 DNA reads TGTGCCAGCAGCCGGACTAGCGGGAAAGATGAGCAGTTCTTC.

This clone was counted once. The chain combines TRBV7-6 with TRBJ2-7; 11 bases align to TRBD2. Unmatched junction bases numbered 5, after V lost 5 bases and J lost 2 bases. The length of the CDR3 is 15 residues. Looked up from germline, CDR1 is SGHVS and CDR2 is FNYEAQ. The CDR3: CASSPGTSGAYEQYF. The CDR3 nucleotides read TGTGCCAGCAGCCCCGGGACTAGCGGCGCCTACGAGCAGTACTTC.

This chain links TRBV19 with TRBJ2-5; D ambiguous. The V gene lost 5 bases and the J gene lost 7 bases, with 8 bases spanning the gap. Germline V gives CDR1 LNHDA, CDR2 SQIVND (reference sequence). CDR3 size: 11 residues. The CDR3 loop reads CASSFSGTQYF. CDR3 nucleotide sequence: TGTGCCAGTAGTTTTTCAGGGACCCAGTACTTC.

This clone was detected once. The chain combines TRBV7-9 with TRBJ2-5, with D possibly being TRBD1 (6 bases). The CDR3 length is 14 residues. Germline V gene data show CDR1 as SEHNR and CDR2 as FQNEAQ (reference sequence). Trimming cost V 5 bases and J 3 bases, with 13 bases left between them. This chain's CDR3 is CASSHGQFEETQYF. The DNA of the CDR3 is TGTGCCAGCAGCCATGGACAGTTCGAAGAGACCCAGTACTTC.

The rearrangement uses TRBV7-8 and TRBJ2-7; 10 nucleotides line up with TRBD2. Germline-derived CDR1 and CDR2 are SGHVS and FQNEAQ. V was clipped by 0 bases and J by 0 bases; unmatched bases: 5. The CDR3 is made up of 17 amino acids. DNA of the CDR3: TGTGCCAGCAGCTTAGCCGGGACTAGCGAGAGCTCCTACGAGCAGTACTTC. It yields the protein CASSLAGTSESSYEQYF.

This CDR3 reads CAISESWLADSTDTQYF. CDR3 coding DNA: TGTGCCATCAGTGAGTCATGGCTAGCGGATAGCACAGATACGCAGTATTTT. V is TRBV10-3 and J is TRBJ2-3; 7 bases map to TRBD2. The V and J ends lost 0 bases and 0 bases, in that order; junction bases with no gene match: 6. The CDR3 contains 17 residues. CDR1 and CDR2 (germline): ENHRY, SYGVKD.

The chain combines TRBV2 with TRBJ2-3; perhaps TRBD2 as D (5 bases). Germline loops: CDR1 SNHLY, CDR2 FYNNEI. This CDR3 spans 12 amino acids. Trimming removed 6 bases at V and 5 bases at J, with 9 bases between. DNA for the CDR3: TGTGCCAGCAGCCGGGGTGGAGATACGCAGTATTTT. This sequence encodes CASSRGGDTQYF.

The J gene is TRBJ1-5, the V gene TRBV7-9; D is unresolved. This CDR3 has 14 amino acids. Germline CDR1 reads SEHNR; CDR2 reads FQNEAQ (reference sequence). Between the trimmed V and J ends, which lost 4 bases and 4 bases, there was a span of 11 bases. CDR3 DNA: TGTGCCAGCAGCTCATTGGGCTTAAATCAGCCCCAGCATTTT. Residues: CASSSLGLNQPQHF.

The chain links TRBV5-1 to TRBJ2-1, with D possibly matching TRBD2 (5 bases). The length of the CDR3 is 16 residues. Germline V gives CDR1 SGHRS, CDR2 YFSETQ. V gave up 1 base and J gave up 3 bases, with 14 bases separating them. The CDR3 loop reads CASSLSERNYYNEQFF. CDR3 nucleotide sequence: TGCGCCAGCAGCTTGAGTGAGCGGAACTACTACAATGAGCAGTTCTTC.

The V call is TRBV30, the J call TRBJ1-2, with no clear D. Per germline, CDR1 GTSNPN and CDR2 SVGIG (reference sequence). Trimming removed 1 base from V and 5 bases from J, with 5 bases in between. This CDR3 spans 11 amino acids. The CDR3 protein is CAWSAAYGYTF. CDR3 bases: TGTGCCTGGAGTGCGGCGTATGGCTACACCTTC. The variable domain in full, with the rest retrieved from reference TRBV30 and TRBJ1-2, is SQTIHQWPATLVQPVGSPLSLECTVEGTSNPNLYWYRQAAGRGLQLLFYSVGIGQISSEVPQNLSASRPQDRQFILSSKKLLLSDSGFYLCAWSAAYGYTFGSGTRLTVV.

This chain uses TRBV2 with TRBJ2-2, with a tentative D call TRBD1 (7 bases). This CDR3 has 17 amino acids. V lost 6 bases and J 3 bases, leaving 20 bases between the germline ends. The germline V gene has CDR1 SNHLY and CDR2 FYNNEI. The CDR3, as DNA: TGTGCCAGCAGCTCTTTGACAGGGAGGACCTACACCGGGGAGCTGTTTTTT. Protein product: CASSSLTGRTYTGELFF.

J is TRBJ1-5 and V is TRBV28; 11 bases line up with TRBD1. Trimming cost V 6 bases and J 5 bases; bases outside gene matches: 3. Germline V gene data show CDR1 as MDHEN and CDR2 as SYDVKM. The CDR3 consists of 14 residues. The CDR3 region has the DNA TGTGCCAGCAGCTGGGGACAGGGGGATCAGCCCCAGCATTTT. Its protein is CASSWGQGDQPQHF.

The rearrangement joins TRBV9 to TRBJ2-3, with a possible D match to TRBD2 (6 bases). Trimming took 0 bases from V and 2 from J, leaving 13 bases between them. This CDR3 is built from 16 residues. Germline V CDR1 and CDR2: SGDLS, YYNGEE. The CDR3 bases are TGTGCCAGCAGCGTAGCGACTAGATATGACACAGATACGCAGTATTTT. Translated, it gives CASSVATRYDTDTQYF.

This chain uses TRBV7-9 with TRBJ2-3; D is ambiguous. The CDR3 is made up of 12 amino acids. V was trimmed by 5 bases and J by 0 bases, leaving 3 bases between them. Germline V gives CDR1 SEHNR, CDR2 FQNEAQ (reference sequence). The CDR3 loop is CASSDSTDTQYF. In nucleotides, the CDR3 is TGTGCCAGCAGCGACAGCACAGATACGCAGTATTTT.

The rearrangement links TRBV6-5 to TRBJ1-5, with D hard to call. Trimming pared 8 bases from V and 5 bases from J, leaving 13 bases between. CDR1 is MNHEY and CDR2 is SVGAGI in the germline V gene. The CDR3 has 13 residues. In nucleotides, the CDR3 is TGTGCCAGCGCGTGGGGTTTCGATCAGCCCCAGCATTTT. Its translation: CASAWGFDQPQHF.

The genes are TRBV11-3 and TRBJ2-7; TRBD1 aligns across 9 bases. CDR1 and CDR2 (germline): SGHNT, YENEEA. V was pared by 5 bases and J by 7 bases, with 15 bases of the junction left unmatched. The CDR3 covers 16 residues. The CDR3 reads CASSLYRLGTGWEQYF. In DNA form, the CDR3 reads TGTGCCAGCAGCCTATATAGGCTGGGGACAGGGTGGGAGCAGTACTTC.

This clone has more than one count but fewer than ten. The chain uses TRBV6-4 and TRBJ2-3, with 9 bases lining up with TRBD2. J lost 4 bases, V lost 2 bases, and 1 base had no gene match. Per germline, CDR1 MRHNA and CDR2 SNTAGT. The CDR3 is 14 residues long. The CDR3 sequence: CASSDAGGPDTQYF. The CDR3 DNA reads as TGTGCCAGCAGTGACGCGGGAGGGCCAGATACGCAGTATTTT.

The chain recombines TRBV9 with TRBJ1-5; no clear D gene. Per the germline V gene, CDR1 is SGDLS and CDR2 is YYNGEE. This CDR3 is built from 15 residues. With 0 bases removed from V and 5 bases from J, the gap between germline ends came to 12 bases. This chain's CDR3 is CASSVGGEVDQPQHF. The DNA of the CDR3 is TGTGCCAGCAGCGTAGGTGGGGAAGTGGATCAGCCCCAGCATTTT. Variable domain in full (rest from reference TRBV9 and TRBJ1-5): DSGVTQTPKHLITATGQRVTLRCSPRSGDLSVYWYQQSLDQGLQFLIQYYNGEERAKGNILERFSAQQFPDLHSELNLSSLELGDSALYFCASSVGGEVDQPQHFGDGTRLSIL.

This clone appeared a single time. The chain links TRBV5-4 to TRBJ2-7; 14 nucleotides line up with TRBD2. CDR3 length: 16 residues. The V gene end was trimmed by 4 bases and the J gene end by 3 bases; junction bases not matched to a gene: 6. Germline assignment: CDR1 SGHNT and CDR2 YYREEE (reference sequence). DNA of the CDR3: TGTGCCAGCAGCCTCGGACTAGCGGGAGGAGGCTACGAGCAGTACTTC. It yields the protein CASSLGLAGGGYEQYF.

The J gene is TRBJ2-7, the V gene TRBV21-1. TRBV21-1 is a recognized pseudogene. The CDR3 covers 15 residues. Here the CDR3 reads CASSKWEEEIYEQYF. For the CDR3, the DNA is TGTGCCAGCAGCAAATGGGAAGAGGAGATCTACGAGCAGTACTTC.

The J gene is TRBJ2-1, the V gene TRBV9, with 10 bases aligning to TRBD2. The CDR3 loop spans 17 amino acids. CDR1 is SGDLS, CDR2 YYNGEE, per germline. Trimming cost V 3 bases and J 13 bases; bases outside gene matches: 19. This chain's CDR3 is CASSAGRAGGPKAAQFF. In DNA form, the CDR3 reads TGTGCCAGCAGCGCAGGGAGAGCGGGAGGGCCAAAAGCCGCACAGTTCTTC.

J is TRBJ2-7 and V is TRBV28; 8 positions match TRBD2. CDR1 MDHEN and CDR2 SYDVKM come from the germline V gene. There are 17 residues in the CDR3. J gave up 5 bases and V 0 bases, and 12 bases lay outside the gene matches. The CDR3 DNA follows: TGTGCCAGCAGTTTATGCGCCCAGGGACTAGAAGTCCACGAGCAGTACTTC. Protein sequence: CASSLCAQGLEVHEQYF.

The chain has TRBV5-4 and TRBJ2-5; D might be TRBD1 or TRBD2, each matching 6 bases. Germline V gene data show CDR1 as SGHNT and CDR2 as YYREEE (reference sequence). Deletions cut 4 bases from V and 2 bases from J, with 12 bases between. The CDR3 is 14 amino acids. CDR3 nucleotides: TGTGCCAGCAGCATGTGGGGGGCACAAGAGACCCAGTACTTC. It specifies CASSMWGAQETQYF. The full variable domain, its missing parts supplied by reference TRBV5-4 and TRBJ2-5, is ETGVTQSPTHLIKTRGQQVTLRCSSQSGHNTVSWYQQALGQGPQFIFQYYREEENGRGNFPPRFSGLQFPNYSSELNVNALELDDSALYLCASSMWGAQETQYFGPGTRLLVL.

The chain has TRBV4-3 and TRBJ2-2; D gene uncertain. CDR1 LGHNA and CDR2 YSLEER come from the germline V gene. The CDR3 contains 12 residues. Trimming removed 2 bases at V and 7 bases at J, with 5 bases between. CDR3 in DNA: TGCGCCAGCAGCCAATATGACGGGGAGCTGTTTTTT. Translated, it gives CASSQYDGELFF.

This chain links TRBV11-2 with TRBJ1-2; TRBD1 agrees at 10 bases. The J segment lost 4 bases and the V segment lost 4 bases, leaving 9 bases of the junction unmatched. Looked up from germline, CDR1 is SGHAT and CDR2 is FQNNGV. This CDR3 is built from 16 residues. The CDR3 bases are TGTGCCAGCAGCTCCCTCCGGGACAGGGGTACCTATGGCTACACCTTC. Its protein is CASSSLRDRGTYGYTF.

This CDR3 reads CASGDRTQSRANVLTF. The CDR3 DNA reads as TGTGCTAGTGGTGACCGCACACAAAGTCGGGCCAACGTCCTGACTTTC. This chain connects TRBV12-5 to TRBJ2-6; D unclear. This CDR3 spans 16 amino acids. CDR1 is LGHNT, CDR2 FRNRAP, per germline. The V end lost 5 bases, the J end lost 5 bases, and 16 bases lay between the germline ends. The entire variable domain, with the rest obtained from reference TRBV12-5 and TRBJ2-6, is as follows: DARVTQTPRHKVTEMGQEVTMRCQPILGHNTVFWYRQTMMQGLELLAYFRNRAPLDDSGMPKDRFSAEMPDATLATLKIQPSEPRDSAVYFCASGDRTQSRANVLTFGAGSRLTVL.

This clone occurred once. The V gene is TRBV19, the J gene TRBJ1-6; D remains ambiguous. The CDR3 loop spans 15 amino acids. The V end lost 8 bases, the J end lost 7 bases, and 18 bases lay between the germline ends. Germline CDR1 LNHDA, CDR2 SQIVND (reference sequence). CDR3 sequence (DNA): TGTGCCAGTGGGGTGGACCTCGCATCGAATTCACCCCTCCACTTT. Encoded protein: CASGVDLASNSPLHF.